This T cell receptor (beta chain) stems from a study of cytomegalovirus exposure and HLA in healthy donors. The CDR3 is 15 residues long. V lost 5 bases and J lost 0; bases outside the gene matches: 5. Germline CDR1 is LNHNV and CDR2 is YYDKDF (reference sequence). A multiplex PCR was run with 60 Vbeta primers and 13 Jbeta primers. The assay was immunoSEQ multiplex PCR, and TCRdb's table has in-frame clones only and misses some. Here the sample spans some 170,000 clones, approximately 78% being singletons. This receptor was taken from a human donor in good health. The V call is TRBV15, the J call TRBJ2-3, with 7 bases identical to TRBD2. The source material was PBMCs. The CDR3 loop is CATSGERGSTDTQYF. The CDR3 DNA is TGTGCCACCAGCGGCGAGCGGGGAAGCACAGATACGCAGTATTTT.